This TCR beta chain was identified in a study of regulatory T cells in long-lasting Graves disease. Stated time point: persistent/refractory GD, antithyroid drugs over 5 years with positive TRAb. After RNA was extracted from PBMCs, the TCR library was made from it. To note about this clonotype: Possible read error: a much larger clone is one base away.

For TCR beta, libraries came from iRepertoire HTBI primers and Arm-PCR of CDR3 regions. In the authors' workflow: Across the samples, identification revealed 60 to 75 TRBV and over 12 TRBJ segments. TCRdb passed the multiplex PCR reads through MiXCR, listing each CDR3 protein once. TCRdb, not the authors, supplied the V and J calls. The data contain a few hundred thousand distinct CDR3 sequences, 23% of them seen just once; the ten biggest clones take up about a quarter. Deletions cut 5 bases from V and 0 bases from J, with 13 bases between. Germline CDR1 and CDR2: MNHNS and SASEGT. This CDR3 contains 15 residues.

The source material was peripheral blood mononuclear cells (PBMCs), sampled when the disease was refractory, from a patient treated with antithyroid drugs. This chain uses TRBV6-1 with TRBJ1-1; possible D gene TRBD1, 6 bases. The TCR comes from a female donor with Graves disease. The chain's CDR3 is CASSRLNRVNTEAFF. CDR3 bases: TGTGCCAGCAGTAGACTCAACAGGGTGAACACTGAAGCTTTCTTT.